Listed here is a single T cell receptor (beta chain). Its antigen remains unknown. One junction end does not reproduce the germline sequence, and a read error may be involved. Germline-derived CDR1 and CDR2 are ENHRY and SYGVKD. The CDR3 is made up of 12 amino acids. Primers used in a second PCR of about 7 to 11 cycles were a sample-barcoded 5' primer and a J-beta primer mix. TCRdb re-analysed the 5' RACE reads in MiXCR, keeping a single row per CDR3 protein. The sample lists some 1.1 million distinct CDR3 sequences, 35% to 40% seen once, with around 12% in the top ten. The sample comes from a study of blood T cells in healthy people across ages. Findings and limits, study-wide: It was found that TCR beta diversity correlated strongly with the percentage of naive T cells.

The sequence came from a man in his late teens or twenties in good health. The chain combines TRBV10-3 with TRBJ2-7; D is perhaps TRBD1 (5 bases). The sequenced material came from blood. CDR3 coding DNA: TGTGCCACTACAGGAAGCTCCTACGATCAGTACTTC. Its translation: CATTGSSYDQYF.